Following are 6 T cell receptor beta chains from one sample sequenced in a study of CD4 T cells in relation to SARS-CoV-2 and coronaviruses. The method was immunoSEQ multiplex PCR; TCRdb's version includes in-frame clones alone and lacks a portion of them. The data contain about 36,000 clones, 70% to 85% of them singletons. The antigens for these receptors are not known. Material: naive CD4+ T cells from PBMCs, cultured in vitro. Subset meaning: naive CD4+ T cells isolated by negative enrichment. These receptors all stem from an adult with COVID-19.

The chain has TRBV28 and TRBJ1-2; D unresolved. Trimming took off 3 bases at V and 7 bases at J, with 12 bases between the two ends. CDR1 and CDR2 (germline): MDHEN, SYDVKM. The CDR3 covers 13 residues. The CDR3 reads CASSFPAIRGYTF. In DNA form, the CDR3 reads TGTGCCAGCAGTTTTCCAGCGATCCGTGGCTACACCTTC.

J is TRBJ1-1 and V is TRBV12-3 or TRBV12-4, with D perhaps matching TRBD1 (5 bases). Trimming stripped 2 bases from V and 3 bases from J, with 7 bases between. The CDR3 totals 13 residues. Here the CDR3 DNA reads TGTGCCAGCAGTTTAACGGGGGACACTGAAGCTTTCTTT. Translation gives CASSLTGDTEAFF.

The genes are TRBV5-1 and TRBJ1-5; perhaps TRBD1 as D (6 bases). V was cut by 4 bases and J by 2 bases, with 10 bases left in between. Germline CDR1 is SGHRS and CDR2 is YFSETQ. The CDR3 extends over 14 amino acids. The CDR3 sequence is CASSRGGGNQPQHF. The CDR3 bases are TGCGCCAGCAGCCGGGGGGGCGGCAATCAGCCCCAGCATTTT.

The chain couples TRBV11-2 to TRBJ2-1, with a possible D match to TRBD2 (6 bases). The CDR3 has 15 amino acids. Germline values: CDR1 SGHAT, CDR2 FQNNGV. V lost 1 base to trimming and J lost 6 bases, with 13 bases between them. CDR3 bases: TGTGCCAGCAGCTTAGCGGGAGTAGCAGGCAATGAGCAGTTCTTC. Its protein is CASSLAGVAGNEQFF.

CDR3 residues: CASSLIEVAGGPDTDTQYF. In DNA form, the CDR3 reads TGTGCCAGCAGCTTAATCGAGGTAGCGGGAGGCCCCGACACAGATACGCAGTATTTT. The gene calls are TRBV7-3 and TRBJ2-3; 10 bases align to TRBD2. CDR1 is SGHTA and CDR2 is FQGTGA in the germline V gene. V was pared by 1 base and J by 2 bases, with 12 bases of the junction left unmatched. CDR3 length: 19 residues.

The V call is TRBV13, the J call TRBJ1-6; tentatively, D is TRBD1 (5 bases). V dropped 2 bases and J dropped 3 bases, with 14 bases sitting between them. The germline V gene encodes CDR1 PRHDT and CDR2 FYEKMQ (reference sequence). The CDR3 contains 17 residues. The CDR3 nucleotides read TGTGCCAGCAGCTTATACGGGGACTTCAACTATAATTCACCCCTCCACTTT. This translates into CASSLYGDFNYNSPLHF.